This TCR beta chain was captured in a study of CD8 T cells in Susac syndrome. Sequencing targeted TCR beta in blood CD8+ and CD4+ T cells. An amount of RNA that ranged from roughly 0.45 to 1 ug was reverse transcribed with random hexamers. TCRdb redid the calling of the immunoSEQ multiplex PCR reads with MiXCR, one entry per CDR3 protein. The table includes some 200,000 distinct CDR3 sequences, roughly nine tenths detected once. CDR3 length: 14 residues. The V gene's germline CDR1 is SGHAT and CDR2 FQDESV (reference sequence). With 6 bases clipped from V and 6 bases from J, the junction kept 8 bases outside the gene matches.

This TCR was recovered from a human donor with Susac syndrome. The source material was CD4+ T cells from PBMCs. This chain links TRBV11-1 with TRBJ2-1, with TRBD1 identical over 7 bases. The CDR3 here is CASRWTGTGNEQFF. CDR3 DNA sequence: TGTGCCAGCAGGTGGACAGGTACCGGCAATGAGCAGTTCTTC.